This T cell receptor beta chain comes out of a study of cytomegalovirus exposure and HLA in healthy donors. PCR primers comprised 60 Vbeta and 13 Jbeta primers. Study processing details: Roughly 11 million shared chains were among around 78 million unique TCR beta chains counted in a later analysis. Profiled with immunoSEQ multiplex PCR; TCRdb holds only in-frame clones, not every one. D and trimming come from the DNA, and the V and J calls and clone size come from that table. This sample contains 200,000 or so clones. Germline assignment: CDR1 SGDLS and CDR2 YYNGEE. J lost 2 bases, V lost 3 bases, and 3 bases had no gene match. CDR3 length: 15 amino acids.

The sequencing input was PBMCs. This sequence was found in a boy younger than 18 in good health and CMV-seronegative. The chain combines TRBV9 with TRBJ2-1; TRBD1 aligns across 9 bases. The CDR3, as DNA: TGTGCCAGCAGCGGAAGGACAGGGGCCTACAATGAGCAGTTCTTC. This sequence encodes CASSGRTGAYNEQFF. The variable domain in full, completed from reference TRBV9 and TRBJ2-1, reads DSGVTQTPKHLITATGQRVTLRCSPRSGDLSVYWYQQSLDQGLQFLIQYYNGEERAKGNILERFSAQQFPDLHSELNLSSLELGDSALYFCASSGRTGAYNEQFFGPGTRLTVL.